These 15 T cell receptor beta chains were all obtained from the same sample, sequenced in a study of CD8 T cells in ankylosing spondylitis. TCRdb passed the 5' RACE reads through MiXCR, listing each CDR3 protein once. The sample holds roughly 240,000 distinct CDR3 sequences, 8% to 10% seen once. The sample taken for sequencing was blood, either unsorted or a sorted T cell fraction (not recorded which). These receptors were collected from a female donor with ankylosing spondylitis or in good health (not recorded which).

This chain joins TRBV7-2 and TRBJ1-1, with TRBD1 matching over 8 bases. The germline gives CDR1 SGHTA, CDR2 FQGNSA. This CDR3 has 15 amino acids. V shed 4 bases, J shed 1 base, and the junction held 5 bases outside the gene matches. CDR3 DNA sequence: TGTGCCAGCAGCTGGAACAGGGGGGGGAACACTGAAGCTTTCTTT. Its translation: CASSWNRGGNTEAFF.

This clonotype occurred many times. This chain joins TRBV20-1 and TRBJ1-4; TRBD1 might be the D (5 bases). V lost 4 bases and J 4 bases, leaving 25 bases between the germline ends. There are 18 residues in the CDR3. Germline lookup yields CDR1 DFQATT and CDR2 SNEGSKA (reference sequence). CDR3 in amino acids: CSAIFIFLSDSNNEKLFF. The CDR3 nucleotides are TGCAGTGCTATTTTTATCTTTTTGTCTGACAGCAATAATGAAAAACTGTTTTTT.

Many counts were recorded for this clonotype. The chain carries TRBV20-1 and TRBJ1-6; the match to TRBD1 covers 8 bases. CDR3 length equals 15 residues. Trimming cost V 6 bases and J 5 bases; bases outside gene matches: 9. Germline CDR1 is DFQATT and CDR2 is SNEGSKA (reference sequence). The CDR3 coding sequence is TGCAGTGCGGGTTGGACAGGGCGTAATAATTCACCCCTCCACTTT. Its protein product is CSAGWTGRNNSPLHF.

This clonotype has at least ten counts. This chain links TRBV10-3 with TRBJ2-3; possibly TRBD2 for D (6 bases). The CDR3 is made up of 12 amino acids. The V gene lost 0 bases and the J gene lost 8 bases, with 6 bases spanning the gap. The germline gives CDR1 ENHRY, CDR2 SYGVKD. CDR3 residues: CAISESGGTQYF. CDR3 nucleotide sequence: TGTGCCATCAGTGAGTCGGGGGGTACGCAGTATTTT.

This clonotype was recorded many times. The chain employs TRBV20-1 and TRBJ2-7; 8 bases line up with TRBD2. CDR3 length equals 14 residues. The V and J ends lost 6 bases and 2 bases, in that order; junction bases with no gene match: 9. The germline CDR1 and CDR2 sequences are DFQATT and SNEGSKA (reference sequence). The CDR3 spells CSASEGRGAYEQYF. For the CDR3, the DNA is TGCAGTGCCTCGGAAGGGCGGGGGGCCTACGAGCAGTACTTC.

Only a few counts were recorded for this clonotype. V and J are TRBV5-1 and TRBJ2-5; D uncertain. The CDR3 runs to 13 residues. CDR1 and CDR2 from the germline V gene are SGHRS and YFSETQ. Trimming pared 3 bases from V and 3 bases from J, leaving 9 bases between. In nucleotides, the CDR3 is TGCGCCAGCAGCTCCCCTTCGGAAGAGACCCAGTACTTC. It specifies CASSSPSEETQYF.

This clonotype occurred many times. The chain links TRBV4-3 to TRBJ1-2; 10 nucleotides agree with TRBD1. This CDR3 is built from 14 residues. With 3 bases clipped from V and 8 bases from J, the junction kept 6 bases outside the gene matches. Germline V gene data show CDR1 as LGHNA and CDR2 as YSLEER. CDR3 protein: CASSQDRGIYGYTF. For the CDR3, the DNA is TGCGCCAGCAGCCAGGACAGGGGGATTTACGGCTACACCTTC.

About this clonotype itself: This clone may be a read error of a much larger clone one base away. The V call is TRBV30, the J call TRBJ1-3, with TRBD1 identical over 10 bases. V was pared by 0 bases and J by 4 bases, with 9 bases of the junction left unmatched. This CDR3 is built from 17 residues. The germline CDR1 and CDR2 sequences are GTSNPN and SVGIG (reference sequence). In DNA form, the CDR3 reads TGTGCCTGGAGTGTGCCGCGGGACAGGGGATTGGGAAACACCATATATTTT. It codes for CAWSVPRDRGLGNTIYF.

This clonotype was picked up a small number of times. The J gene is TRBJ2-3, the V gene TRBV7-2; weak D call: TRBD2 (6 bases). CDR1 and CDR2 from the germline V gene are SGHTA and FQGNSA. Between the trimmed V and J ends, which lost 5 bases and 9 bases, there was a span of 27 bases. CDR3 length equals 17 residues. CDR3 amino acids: CASSPPGLSLVLGTQYF. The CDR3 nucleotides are TGTGCCAGCAGCCCGCCGGGACTTAGTCTGGTTTTGGGGACGCAGTATTTT.

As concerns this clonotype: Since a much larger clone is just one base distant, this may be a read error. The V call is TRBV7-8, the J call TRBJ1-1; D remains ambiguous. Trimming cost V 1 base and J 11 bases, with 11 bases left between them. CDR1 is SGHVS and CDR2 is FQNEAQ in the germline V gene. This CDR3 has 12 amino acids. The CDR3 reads CASSLDEGWAFF. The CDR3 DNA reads TGTGCCAGCAGCTTAGATGAGGGTTGGGCTTTCTTT.

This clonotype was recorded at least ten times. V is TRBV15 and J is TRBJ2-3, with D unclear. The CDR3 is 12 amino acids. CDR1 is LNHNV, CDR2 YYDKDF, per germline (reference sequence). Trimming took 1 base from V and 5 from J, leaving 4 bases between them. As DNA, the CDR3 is TGTGCCACCAGCAGAGGACAAGATACGCAGTATTTT. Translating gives CATSRGQDTQYF.

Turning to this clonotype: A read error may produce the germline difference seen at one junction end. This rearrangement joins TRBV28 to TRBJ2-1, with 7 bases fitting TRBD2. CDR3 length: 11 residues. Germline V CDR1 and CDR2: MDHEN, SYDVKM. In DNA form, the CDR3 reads TGTGCCAGCAGATCCCCGCGGGAGCCGTTCTTC. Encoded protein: CASRSPREPFF.

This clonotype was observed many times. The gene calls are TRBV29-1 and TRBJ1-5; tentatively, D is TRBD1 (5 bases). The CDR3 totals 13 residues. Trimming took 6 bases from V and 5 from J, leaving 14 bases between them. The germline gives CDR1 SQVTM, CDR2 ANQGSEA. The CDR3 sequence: CSVARGDYQPQHF. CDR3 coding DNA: TGCAGCGTAGCCCGAGGGGATTATCAGCCCCAGCATTTT.

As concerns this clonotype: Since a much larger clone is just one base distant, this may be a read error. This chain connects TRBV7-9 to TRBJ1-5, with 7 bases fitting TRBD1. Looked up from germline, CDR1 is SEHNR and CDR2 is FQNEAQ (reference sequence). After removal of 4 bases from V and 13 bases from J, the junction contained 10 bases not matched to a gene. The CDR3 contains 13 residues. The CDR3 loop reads CASSYVGQAQQHF. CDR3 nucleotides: TGTGCCAGCAGCTACGTCGGACAGGCTCAGCAGCATTTT.

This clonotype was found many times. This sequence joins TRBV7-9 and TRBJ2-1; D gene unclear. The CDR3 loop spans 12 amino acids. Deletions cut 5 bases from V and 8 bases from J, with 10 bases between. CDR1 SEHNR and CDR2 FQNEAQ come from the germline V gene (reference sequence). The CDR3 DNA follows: TGTGCCAGCAGCCTCTCTGTCGATGAGCAGTTCTTC. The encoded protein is CASSLSVDEQFF.